The text below deals with one TCR beta chain. This record comes from a study of blood T cell repertoires in COVID-19. Study background: The origin of the acute and convalescent COVID-19 samples was the United States, Italy and Spain. T cells, B-cell-depleted T cells, or PBMCs provided the cDNA or gDNA that served as material.

Under the authors' procedure: Reference gene primer amplification gave estimated nucleated cell counts. The data were produced by immunoSEQ multiplex PCR, yet TCRdb's version contains in-frame clones alone and is incomplete. The DNA was the basis for D and trimming; V, J and clone size are from that table. The table includes about 290,000 clones, 70% to 90% detected once. The CDR3 is 18 residues long. Germline CDR1 SGHNT, CDR2 YYREEE (reference sequence). Unmatched junction bases numbered 8, after V lost 4 bases and J lost 0 bases. This chain joins TRBV5-4 and TRBJ2-3; 13 bases align to TRBD2. The sequence was obtained from a woman younger than 45 with active or convalescent COVID-19. The material sequenced was peripheral blood. CDR3 DNA sequence: TGTGCCAGCAGCCCCAAGACTAGCGGGGGGATGAGCACAGATACGCAGTATTTT. Translation: CASSPKTSGGMSTDTQYF.